What follows are 21 T cell receptor beta chains derived from one specimen sequenced in a study of blood T cell repertoires in COVID-19. Generated by immunoSEQ multiplex PCR, the TCRdb table keeps only in-frame clones and is missing some. The data hold about 220,000 clones, with approximately 78% observed a single time. The sequencing sample was made of peripheral blood. The receptors here all came from a woman in her sixties or seventies with COVID-19, enrolled during active disease.

This clone was recorded only once. CDR3 protein: CASSREGASNEQYF. The CDR3 DNA reads as TGTGCCAGCTCACGGGAGGGAGCTAGCAACGAGCAGTACTTC. This rearrangement joins TRBV18 to TRBJ2-7, with 7 bases fitting TRBD2. CDR3 size: 14 residues. V gave up 4 bases and J gave up 5 bases; unmatched junction bases: 8. CDR1 KGHSH and CDR2 LQKENI come from the germline V gene.

The rearrangement links TRBV19 to TRBJ1-1; TRBD1 is a possible D gene (6 bases). This CDR3 contains 15 residues. Germline lookup yields CDR1 LNHDA and CDR2 SQIVND (reference sequence). V dropped 7 bases and J dropped 4 bases, with 19 bases sitting between them. The CDR3, as DNA: TGTGCCAGTACCGACGAGCGGGGGGCGGCCACTGAAGCTTTCTTT. Translation gives CASTDERGAATEAFF.

V gene TRBV7-3 combines with J gene TRBJ2-6, with D tentatively TRBD2 (5 bases). Germline CDR1 SGHTA, CDR2 FQGTGA. V lost 4 bases and J lost 0, with 13 bases in between. This CDR3 has 17 amino acids. The CDR3: CASSSHGGFSGANVLTF. The CDR3 DNA is TGTGCCAGCAGCTCCCACGGCGGGTTCTCTGGGGCCAACGTCCTGACTTTC.

J is TRBJ1-5 and V is TRBV27; TRBD1 is a possible D gene (6 bases). CDR1 and CDR2 (germline): MNHEY, SMNVEV (reference sequence). V shed 6 bases and J shed 0 bases, with 9 bases lying between them. The CDR3 contains 14 residues. The CDR3 DNA is TGTGCCAGCAGAAAACAGGGTAGCAATCAGCCCCAGCATTTT. It encodes CASRKQGSNQPQHF.

The chain joins TRBV6-2 or TRBV6-3 to TRBJ2-6; tentatively, D is TRBD1 (5 bases). The CDR3 contains 16 residues. Trimming stripped 6 bases from V and 2 bases from J, with 14 bases between. CDR1 MNHEY and CDR2 SVGEGT come from the germline V gene. The CDR3 DNA reads TGTGCCAGCAGCCCACTGATCAGGGCTGGGGCCAACGTCCTGACTTTC. This translates into CASSPLIRAGANVLTF.

The CDR3 loop is CASSPRSGQHYNEQFF. CDR3 coding DNA: TGTGCCAGCTCACCAAGGTCAGGACAGCACTACAATGAGCAGTTCTTC. The chain employs TRBV18 and TRBJ2-1, with a possible D match to TRBD1 (6 bases). Looked up from germline, CDR1 is KGHSH and CDR2 is LQKENI. The CDR3 covers 16 residues. V gave up 2 bases and J gave up 3 bases, with 14 bases separating them.

The chain combines TRBV18 with TRBJ1-1, with TRBD1 matching over 7 bases. J was trimmed by 3 bases and V by 3 bases; bases with no gene match: 4. Germline CDR1 is KGHSH and CDR2 is LQKENI. The CDR3 covers 14 residues. CDR3: CASSPQGVYTEAFF. CDR3 bases: TGTGCCAGCTCACCGCAGGGGGTGTACACTGAAGCTTTCTTT.

This sequence joins TRBV12-5 and TRBJ2-1, with a weak D call TRBD2 (5 bases). This CDR3 spans 18 amino acids. V shed 0 bases and J shed 0 bases, with 15 bases lying between them. Germline values: CDR1 LGHNT, CDR2 FRNRAP. CDR3 protein: CASGLVPVVGSSYNEQFF. In DNA, the CDR3 is TGTGCTAGTGGTTTGGTACCGGTGGTTGGGAGCTCCTACAATGAGCAGTTCTTC.

The rearrangement links TRBV6-5 to TRBJ1-3, with TRBD1 matching over 7 bases. The CDR3 totals 15 residues. Trimming cost V 7 bases and J 3 bases; bases outside gene matches: 9. Germline-derived CDR1 and CDR2 are MNHEY and SVGAGI. CDR3 residues: CASTSGTVFGNTIYF. The CDR3 DNA follows: TGTGCCAGCACCTCTGGGACAGTGTTTGGAAACACCATATATTTT.

The chain couples TRBV20-1 to TRBJ1-1; D is undetermined. Per germline, CDR1 DFQATT and CDR2 SNEGSKA (reference sequence). The CDR3 spans 11 residues. Trimming left V 6 bases short and J 5 bases short, with 10 bases between. Here the CDR3 reads CSALRGTEAFF. In nucleotides, the CDR3 is TGCAGTGCCCTCCGAGGGACTGAAGCTTTCTTT.

This chain joins TRBV2 and TRBJ2-5; a weak D match, TRBD2 (6 bases). CDR3 length: 15 residues. V lost 4 bases to trimming and J lost 7 bases, with 19 bases between them. From germline, CDR1 is SNHLY and CDR2 FYNNEI. CDR3 sequence reads: CASSAGASLSGTQYF. The DNA for the CDR3 is TGTGCCAGCAGTGCGGGAGCCTCCTTATCGGGGACCCAGTACTTC.

This clone is a singleton in its sample. The chain employs TRBV28 and TRBJ1-2; TRBD1 matches 7 bases. V lost 5 bases to trimming and J lost 4 bases; unmatched junction nucleotides: 10. This CDR3 spans 15 amino acids. Germline V gene data show CDR1 as MDHEN and CDR2 as SYDVKM. The CDR3 DNA is TGTGCCAGCAGTACCTTAGACAGGGCACCCTATGGCTACACCTTC. Translation gives CASSTLDRAPYGYTF.

The chain couples TRBV5-6 to TRBJ1-1; TRBD1 matches 12 bases. Per germline, CDR1 SGHDT and CDR2 YYEEEE. CDR3 length equals 17 residues. The junction had 11 bases not matched to a gene; V was cut back by 3 bases and J by 5 bases. The CDR3 region has the DNA TGTGCCAGCAGCTGGGGGACAGGGGGCGCTCGAAGGACTGAAGCTTTCTTT. This translates into CASSWGTGGARRTEAFF.

This clone was counted a few times. DNA of the CDR3: TGTGCCAGCAGCCTCCACGAGGACACTGAAGCTTTCTTT. Encoded protein: CASSLHEDTEAFF. The rearrangement joins TRBV6-6 to TRBJ1-1; the D is unclear. Trimming removed 6 bases from V and 3 bases from J, with 11 bases in between. The CDR3 is 13 residues long. CDR1 is MNHNY and CDR2 is SVGAGI in the germline V gene (reference sequence).

In DNA, the CDR3 is TGTGCCAGCAGTTACAAAAGGGGTCAGCCCCAGCATTTT. Protein product: CASSYKRGQPQHF. The chain recombines TRBV6-2 or TRBV6-3 with TRBJ1-5, with D tentatively TRBD1 (5 bases). The CDR3 runs 13 residues. Germline lookup yields CDR1 MNHEY and CDR2 SVGEGT. Trimming stripped 2 bases from V and 6 bases from J, with 8 bases between.

This clone has more than one count but fewer than ten. The chain is built from TRBV4-3 and TRBJ2-5; 7 positions agree with TRBD2. Germline values: CDR1 LGHNA, CDR2 YSLEER. Trimming took 0 bases from V and 8 from J; bases not matched to a gene: 9. The CDR3 contains 15 residues. The chain's CDR3 is CASSQDTSAMLTQYF. The CDR3 bases are TGCGCCAGCAGCCAAGATACTAGCGCCATGCTTACCCAGTACTTC.

Regarding this clone: The same CDR3 is also encoded by other DNA sequences in this sample. The chain employs TRBV28 and TRBJ1-1; D gene uncertain. The CDR3 has 13 residues. The V and J ends lost 1 base and 5 bases respectively, with 8 bases between them. Germline assignment: CDR1 MDHEN and CDR2 SYDVKM. The CDR3 region has the DNA TGTGCCAGCAGTTTATCGGGTAGGACTGAAGCTTTCTTT. It codes for CASSLSGRTEAFF.

V gene TRBV7-2 combines with J gene TRBJ2-7; 11 nucleotides match TRBD1. Trimming cost V 1 base and J 2 bases; bases outside gene matches: 4. Germline assignment: CDR1 SGHTA and CDR2 FQGNSA. This CDR3 comprises 16 residues. CDR3 in amino acids: CASSLGGDRGTYEQYF. As DNA, the CDR3 is TGTGCCAGCAGCTTAGGGGGGGACAGGGGGACCTACGAGCAGTACTTC.

The chain carries TRBV2 and TRBJ1-2; tentatively, D is TRBD1 (6 bases). V lost 4 bases to trimming and J lost 6 bases, with 15 bases between them. Per the germline V gene, CDR1 is SNHLY and CDR2 is FYNNEI. This CDR3 is built from 14 residues. The CDR3 sequence is CASSAGRTADGYTF. CDR3 nucleotide sequence: TGTGCCAGCAGTGCCGGCAGGACAGCGGATGGCTACACCTTC.

In this sample, this clone turned up once. The chain employs TRBV19 and TRBJ2-1; D gene ambiguous. Germline V gene lookup returns CDR1 LNHDA and CDR2 SQIVND (reference sequence). Trimming stripped 7 bases from V and 2 bases from J, with 6 bases between. The CDR3 extends over 12 amino acids. The DNA for the CDR3 is TGTGCCAGTAAAGACACCTACAATGAGCAGTTCTTC. Translating it yields CASKDTYNEQFF.

V gene TRBV30 combines with J gene TRBJ2-7, with 14 bases matching TRBD2. The V and J ends lost 2 bases and 11 bases, in that order; junction bases with no gene match: 17. The germline gives CDR1 GTSNPN, CDR2 SVGIG (reference sequence). This CDR3 is built from 17 residues. Here the CDR3 reads CAWSLSMGLAGARQEYF. The CDR3 region has the DNA TGTGCCTGGAGTCTATCGATGGGACTAGCGGGAGCACGACAGGAGTACTTC.